Following are 24 T cell receptor beta chains from one sample sequenced in a study of liver allograft versus peripheral blood T cells. On the study more broadly: Liver transplant recipients had T cell receptor repertoires compared between transplanted liver and peripheral blood.

TCRdb ran MiXCR on the reads and lists one entry per CDR3 protein. The table lists more than 1,500 distinct CDR3 sequences, 16% of them singletons. The receptors were gathered from a human patient who had a liver transplant. Some T cells may possibly be graft donor cells.

By sample share, this clonotype is large (0.1 to 1%). The chain couples TRBV18 to TRBJ2-2, with a possible D match to TRBD1 (6 bases). The CDR3 has 15 amino acids. Germline assignment: CDR1 KGHSH and CDR2 LQKENI. Trimming took 3 bases from V and 2 from J, leaving 10 bases between them. The CDR3 DNA reads as TGTGCCAGCTCACCGGAAGGGGGAAACACCGGGGAGCTGTTTTTT. Protein: CASSPEGGNTGELFF.

By frequency in the sample, this clonotype is large. The V and J genes are TRBV6-5 and TRBJ1-3; possible D gene TRBD1, 6 bases. V was trimmed by 0 bases and J by 3 bases, leaving 12 bases between them. Looked up from germline, CDR1 is MNHEY and CDR2 is SVGAGI. The CDR3 is 16 amino acids. The CDR3 is CASSYSYGTLGNTIYF. CDR3 coding DNA: TGTGCCAGCAGTTACTCGTATGGGACACTTGGAAACACCATATATTTT.

This clonotype is deemed medium-sized. The V and J genes are TRBV7-2 and TRBJ1-5; D may be TRBD1 (5 bases). CDR3 length: 19 residues. Germline V gene sequence: CDR1 SGHTA, CDR2 FQGNSA. V lost 5 bases, J lost 2 bases, and 25 bases lay in between. Here the CDR3 reads CASSVTLPGLGGGNQPQHF. CDR3 bases: TGTGCCAGCAGCGTTACCCTGCCGGGCCTCGGAGGGGGCAATCAGCCCCAGCATTTT.

The chain links TRBV7-2 to TRBJ2-4; 8 nucleotides align to TRBD1. Germline V gene sequence: CDR1 SGHTA, CDR2 FQGNSA. V was clipped by 5 bases and J by 6 bases; unmatched bases: 12. The CDR3 has 16 amino acids. The CDR3 is CASSRDPRGRGNIQYF. In nucleotides, the CDR3 is TGTGCCAGCAGCCGCGACCCCAGGGGGCGCGGAAACATTCAGTACTTC.

As to this clonotype: This could be a read error, since a much larger clone is one nucleotide away. The chain combines TRBV6-2 or TRBV6-3 with TRBJ1-1; D is possibly TRBD1 (5 bases). This CDR3 is built from 15 residues. The germline V gene encodes CDR1 MNHEY and CDR2 SVGEGT. The CDR3 region is CASCYRPLKNTEAFF. The CDR3 nucleotides read TGTGCCAGCTGTTACAGGCCGTTAAAAAACACTGAAGCTTTCTTT.

Judged by abundance, this clonotype is large (0.1 to 1%). The V and J genes are TRBV5-5 and TRBJ1-6, with D tentatively TRBD1 (6 bases). With 2 bases removed from V and 4 bases from J, the gap between germline ends came to 10 bases. Per the germline V gene, CDR1 is SGHKS and CDR2 is YYEKEE (reference sequence). The CDR3 is 15 amino acids. CDR3 sequence (DNA): TGTGCCAGCAGCTTACACAGGGAGTATAATTCACCCCTCCACTTT. It specifies CASSLHREYNSPLHF.

This clonotype is categorized as medium-sized. The chain links TRBV6-6 to TRBJ1-6, with 7 bases identical to TRBD1. V gave up 6 bases and J gave up 5 bases; unmatched junction bases: 1. Per germline, CDR1 MNHNY and CDR2 SVGAGI (reference sequence). The CDR3 extends over 13 amino acids. In DNA form, the CDR3 reads TGTGCCAGCAGGGGGACAGATAATTCACCCCTCCACTTT. Translated, it gives CASRGTDNSPLHF.

The chain has TRBV12-3 or TRBV12-4 and TRBJ2-2, with D unclear. V was clipped by 3 bases and J by 4 bases, with 9 bases between them. This CDR3 contains 14 residues. CDR3 residues: CASSFLVVTGELFF. DNA for the CDR3: TGTGCCAGCAGTTTCCTAGTAGTCACCGGGGAGCTGTTTTTT.

This clonotype is judged medium-sized. The rearrangement uses TRBV6-1 and TRBJ2-5; the D is unclear. There are 14 residues in the CDR3. Trimming stripped 7 bases from V and 1 base from J, with 13 bases between. Germline V gene sequence: CDR1 MNHNS, CDR2 SASEGT. The chain's CDR3 is CASTIGVGQETQYF. CDR3 nucleotides: TGTGCCAGCACAATTGGAGTGGGCCAAGAGACCCAGTACTTC.

By its share, this clonotype is medium-sized. The chain couples TRBV28 to TRBJ2-2; D not certain. The CDR3 sequence is 15 residues long. The V gene lost 6 bases and the J gene lost 6 bases, with 17 bases spanning the gap. Germline V gene data show CDR1 as MDHEN and CDR2 as SYDVKM. CDR3 protein: CASSLLRLTSGELFF. The CDR3 bases are TGTGCCAGCAGCTTACTGAGATTGACGTCCGGGGAGCTGTTTTTT.

This clonotype rates as large (0.1 to 1%). The chain combines TRBV6-2 or TRBV6-3 with TRBJ2-1, with D perhaps matching TRBD1 or TRBD2 (5 bases each). Trimming took off 0 bases at V and 10 bases at J, with 19 bases between the two ends. CDR1 is MNHEY, CDR2 SVGEGT, per germline. This CDR3 spans 16 amino acids. In DNA form, the CDR3 reads TGTGCCAGCAGTTACTCGTACGGGGCTTTGTCAAACGAGCAGTTCTTC. Encoded protein: CASSYSYGALSNEQFF.

This clonotype has just a few counts. The chain has TRBV12-3 or TRBV12-4 and TRBJ1-5; D unresolved. There are 13 residues in the CDR3. The V and J ends lost 2 bases and 8 bases respectively, with 10 bases between them. CDR3 sequence: CASSLIESEPQHF. CDR3 in DNA: TGTGCCAGCAGTTTAATCGAGAGTGAGCCCCAGCATTTT.

This clonotype is deemed large. The chain couples TRBV7-2 to TRBJ2-4; 8 positions agree with TRBD2. The CDR3 sequence is 14 residues long. The ends lost 5 bases at V and 4 bases at J; junction bases unmatched: 4. From germline, CDR1 is SGHTA and CDR2 FQGNSA. As DNA, the CDR3 is TGTGCCAGCAGCCCACTAGCGGTTAAAAACATTCAGTACTTC. This gives the protein CASSPLAVKNIQYF.

This clonotype is classed as large. CDR3 residues: CASTQVSYNQPQHF. CDR3 nucleotide sequence: TGTGCCAGCACCCAGGTGTCTTACAATCAGCCCCAGCATTTT. The chain combines TRBV28 with TRBJ1-5; D unresolved. This CDR3 is 14 amino acids long. Germline CDR1 and CDR2: MDHEN and SYDVKM. V lost 7 bases, J lost 3 bases, and 13 bases lay in between.

This clonotype qualifies as medium-sized. The chain is built from TRBV20-1 and TRBJ1-2, with a possible D match to TRBD1 (5 bases). This CDR3 spans 16 amino acids. CDR1 and CDR2 (germline): DFQATT, SNEGSKA (reference sequence). The germline V and J ends were trimmed by 1 base and 5 bases, with 20 bases remaining between them. The DNA of the CDR3 is TGCAGTGCTAGAGCGGGACTTGGCAAGAGTCTTTATGGCTACACCTTC. It codes for CSARAGLGKSLYGYTF.

The rearrangement uses TRBV20-1 and TRBJ1-1; D gene unclear. Germline CDR1 reads DFQATT; CDR2 reads SNEGSKA (reference sequence). V was shortened by 4 bases and J by 10 bases, with 13 bases between the two germline ends. The CDR3 totals 11 residues. The CDR3, as DNA: TGCAGTGCTAAAGGACCCTCGGCAGCTTTCTTT. Translated, it gives CSAKGPSAAFF.

The chain couples TRBV11-3 to TRBJ2-1; D ambiguous. Per the germline V gene, CDR1 is SGHNT and CDR2 is YENEEA. The length of the CDR3 is 15 residues. V lost 5 bases to trimming and J lost 0 bases, with 11 bases between them. CDR3 residues: CASSHGGNSYNEQFF. In nucleotides, the CDR3 is TGTGCCAGCAGCCACGGCGGCAACTCCTACAATGAGCAGTTCTTC.

The chain is built from TRBV18 and TRBJ2-3; a weak D match, TRBD2 (7 bases). The germline gives CDR1 KGHSH, CDR2 LQKENI. The CDR3 sequence is 14 residues long. V lost 1 base to trimming and J lost 6 bases, with 11 bases between them. The CDR3 is CASSPRGGQDTQYF. CDR3 nucleotide sequence: TGTGCCAGCTCACCACGGGGGGGCCAGGATACGCAGTATTTT. Variable domain in full (rest from reference TRBV18 and TRBJ2-3): NAGVMQNPRHLVRRRGQEARLRCSPMKGHSHVYWYRQLPEEGLKFMVYLQKENIIDESGMPKERFSAEFPKEGPSILRIQQVVRGDSAAYFCASSPRGGQDTQYFGPGTRLTVL.

This clonotype was seen only a few times. V and J are TRBV27 and TRBJ1-6; D ambiguous. CDR1 and CDR2 (germline): MNHEY, SMNVEV (reference sequence). Trimming removed 6 bases at V and 1 base at J, with 7 bases between. The length of the CDR3 is 14 residues. CDR3 nucleotides: TGTGCCAGCAGGGATCAGTCCTATAATTCACCCCTCCACTTT. This sequence encodes CASRDQSYNSPLHF.

By sample fraction, this clonotype is medium-sized. This chain uses TRBV20-1 with TRBJ1-6, with a possible D match to TRBD1 (5 bases). Germline V lookup: CDR1 DFQATT, CDR2 SNEGSKA (reference sequence). The V and J ends lost 3 bases and 7 bases respectively, with 13 bases between them. This CDR3 has 14 amino acids. As DNA, the CDR3 is TGCAGTGCTAGGGATACGGGGACGAATTCACCCCTCCACTTT. This codes for CSARDTGTNSPLHF.

This clonotype is categorized as large. The DNA of the CDR3 is TGCAGTGCCCAGACTAGCGGGGGGGCGTATGAGCAGTTCTTC. Its translation is CSAQTSGGAYEQFF. The chain combines TRBV20-1 with TRBJ2-1; 14 nucleotides agree with TRBD2. J lost 8 bases, V lost 6 bases, and 6 bases had no gene match. The length of the CDR3 is 14 residues. Germline lookup yields CDR1 DFQATT and CDR2 SNEGSKA (reference sequence).

This clonotype is large within its sample. The chain employs TRBV18 and TRBJ2-1, with D hard to call. The germline CDR1 and CDR2 sequences are KGHSH and LQKENI. The ends were cut back, 3 bases at V and 9 bases at J, with 12 bases in the middle. This CDR3 contains 13 residues. In DNA, the CDR3 is TGTGCCAGCTCACCGAAGAGGTCCGCTGAGCAGTTCTTC. Its translation is CASSPKRSAEQFF.

Relative to its sample, this clonotype is medium-sized (0.01 to 0.1%). Germline and junction disagree at one end, which may indicate a read error. The V and J genes are TRBV5-6 and TRBJ2-7; the match to TRBD1 covers 10 bases. This CDR3 contains 16 residues. CDR1 is SGHDT and CDR2 is YYEEEE in the germline V gene. The CDR3 loop reads CASSYGIGTGEPVQRF. The CDR3 coding sequence is TGTGCCAGCAGCTATGGTATTGGGACAGGGGAACCCGTTCAGCGCTTC.

This clonotype appeared a few times. The chain couples TRBV10-2 to TRBJ2-3; 7 bases match TRBD2. This CDR3 contains 13 residues. V gave up 8 bases and J gave up 3 bases; unmatched junction bases: 5. The germline gives CDR1 WSHSY, CDR2 SAAADI. The CDR3 nucleotides are TGCGCCAGCGGGGGGGTGCTTACAGATACGCAGTATTTT. Its protein product is CASGGVLTDTQYF.